One sample yielded the 21 T cell receptor beta chains listed below, sequenced in a study of T-cell memory formation after mild COVID-19. TCRdb itself ran the 5' RACE reads through MiXCR, one entry per CDR3 protein. The data hold 350,000 to 500,000 distinct CDR3 sequences, with roughly a quarter observed a single time. Material: PBMCs or a T cell subset sorted from them (not recorded which). The receptors were sampled from an adult woman who had mild COVID-19 (a few samples of this study predate the infection). Cell type and time point are not known.

This clonotype has only a few counts. The J gene is TRBJ2-1, the V gene TRBV7-2; D is unclear. With 5 bases removed from V and 7 bases from J, the gap between germline ends came to 21 bases. CDR3 length equals 16 residues. Germline CDR1 SGHTA, CDR2 FQGNSA. Here the CDR3 reads CASSLTRRGVGNEQFF. The DNA for the CDR3 is TGTGCCAGCAGCCTTACTCGGAGAGGTGTCGGGAATGAGCAGTTCTTC.

Ten or more counts support this clonotype. V is TRBV4-1 and J is TRBJ1-1, with unresolved D. There are 16 residues in the CDR3. Between the trimmed V and J ends, which lost 0 bases and 2 bases, there was a span of 13 bases. Germline V lookup: CDR1 MGHRA, CDR2 YSYEKL. CDR3 coding DNA: TGCGCCAGCAGCCAAGAACCTTCTTTGCTAAACACTGAAGCTTTCTTT. It codes for CASSQEPSLLNTEAFF.

A few counts support this clonotype. The chain links TRBV15 to TRBJ2-3; D is unresolved. Trimming removed 3 bases at V and 3 bases at J, with 7 bases between. The CDR3 extends over 13 amino acids. CDR1 is LNHNV, CDR2 YYDKDF, per germline (reference sequence). CDR3 sequence: CATSSRKTDTQYF. The CDR3 DNA follows: TGTGCCACCAGCAGCCGTAAAACAGATACGCAGTATTTT.

This clonotype was seen a few times. The chain uses TRBV12-3 or TRBV12-4 and TRBJ1-4; TRBD1 might be the D (6 bases). CDR3 size: 12 residues. V lost 11 bases, J lost 4 bases, and 11 bases lay in between. The CDR3 loop is CASGGHNEKLFF. The CDR3 region has the DNA TGTGCCTCCGGGGGCCATAATGAAAAACTGTTTTTT.

This clonotype was observed a handful of times. V and J are TRBV20-1 and TRBJ1-1; D unclear. V was trimmed by 6 bases and J by 10 bases, leaving 15 bases between them. The CDR3 is 11 residues long. In germline, CDR1 is DFQATT, CDR2 SNEGSKA (reference sequence). CDR3 sequence reads: CSALSLLGAFF. The CDR3 DNA is TGCAGTGCCCTCTCCCTGTTGGGAGCTTTCTTT.

V is TRBV20-1 and J is TRBJ1-2; D unresolved. V gave up 6 bases and J gave up 1 base, with 12 bases separating them. The germline CDR1 and CDR2 sequences are DFQATT and SNEGSKA (reference sequence). This CDR3 comprises 13 residues. The DNA for the CDR3 is TGCAGTGCCCCCTTAATGCGTAACTATGGCTACACCTTC. The encoded protein is CSAPLMRNYGYTF.

The chain links TRBV18 to TRBJ1-2; 7 bases match TRBD1. V shed 3 bases and J 5 bases; nucleotides not matched to a gene: 15. CDR1 KGHSH and CDR2 LQKENI come from the germline V gene. The CDR3 is 17 residues long. The CDR3, as DNA: TGTGCCAGCTCACCGGGGCTTATCCGGGACAGCAAGTATGGCTACACCTTC. Its translation: CASSPGLIRDSKYGYTF.

The chain recombines TRBV30 with TRBJ2-3; D unresolved. This CDR3 has 14 amino acids. Trimming took 3 bases from V and 7 from J, leaving 17 bases between them. CDR1 GTSNPN and CDR2 SVGIG come from the germline V gene (reference sequence). The CDR3 reads CAWRGLLGRHTQYF. CDR3 DNA sequence: TGTGCCTGGAGGGGCCTACTCGGGCGGCATACGCAGTATTTT. Combining the CDR3 with reference TRBV30 and TRBJ2-3 gives the whole variable domain SQTIHQWPATLVQPVGSPLSLECTVEGTSNPNLYWYRQAAGRGLQLLFYSVGIGQISSEVPQNLSASRPQDRQFILSSKKLLLSDSGFYLCAWRGLLGRHTQYFGPGTRLTVL.

This clonotype was seen a handful of times. The chain uses TRBV23-1 and TRBJ2-5; 7 positions agree with TRBD1. TRBV23-1 counts as an open reading frame of uncertain function. The V and J ends lost 9 bases and 4 bases, in that order; junction bases with no gene match: 8. This CDR3 is 13 amino acids long. The CDR3 loop reads CARLTGVGETQYF. CDR3 DNA sequence: TGCGCCAGATTAACAGGGGTCGGAGAGACCCAGTACTTC.

About this clonotype: Germline and junction disagree at one end, which may indicate a read error. The V and J genes are TRBV5-4 and TRBJ2-1; possibly TRBD2 for D (6 bases). This CDR3 has 12 residues. Looked up from germline, CDR1 is SGHNT and CDR2 is YYREEE (reference sequence). CDR3 protein: CSSRGARSEQFF. In DNA form, the CDR3 reads TGTTCCAGCCGCGGGGCGCGCAGTGAGCAGTTCTTC.

In this sample, this clonotype turned up many times. The V call is TRBV7-9, the J call TRBJ1-2; TRBD1 is a possible D gene (5 bases). CDR1 and CDR2 from the germline V gene are SEHNR and FQNEAQ (reference sequence). V was trimmed by 2 bases and J by 8 bases, leaving 12 bases between them. This CDR3 region has 13 residues. CDR3 in DNA: TGTGCCAGCAGCTTATTAGAGAGGGGAGGCTACACCTTC. This translates into CASSLLERGGYTF.

This clonotype was seen a few times. The chain recombines TRBV7-6 with TRBJ1-5; 10 nucleotides match TRBD1. Germline CDR1 is SGHVS and CDR2 is FNYEAQ. V was clipped by 5 bases and J by 4 bases; unmatched bases: 5. The CDR3 is 15 amino acids. The CDR3 DNA reads as TGTGCCAGCAGCGGGGGGACAGGGGTTAATCAGCCCCAGCATTTT. This codes for CASSGGTGVNQPQHF.

This clonotype has only a few counts. The chain recombines TRBV11-3 with TRBJ1-3; D is unclear. The CDR3 length is 15 residues. Per the germline V gene, CDR1 is SGHNT and CDR2 is YENEEA. The germline V and J ends were trimmed by 2 bases and 0 bases, with 8 bases remaining between them. CDR3 amino acids: CASSLRSFSGNTIYF. The CDR3 DNA is TGTGCCAGCAGCTTACGTTCGTTCTCTGGAAACACCATATATTTT. The whole variable domain, remainder taken from reference TRBV11-3 and TRBJ1-3, is EAGVVQSPRYKIIEKKQPVAFWCNPISGHNTLYWYLQNLGQGPELLIRYENEEAVDDSQLPKDRFSAERLKGVDSTLKIQPAELGDSAVYLCASSLRSFSGNTIYFGEGSWLTVV.

This clonotype was observed a few times. This chain uses TRBV20-1 with TRBJ1-5; TRBD1 might be the D (6 bases). The CDR3 sequence is 13 residues long. Trimming pared 1 base from V and 9 bases from J, leaving 13 bases between. Germline values: CDR1 DFQATT, CDR2 SNEGSKA (reference sequence). This CDR3 is CSARGQAGGPQHF. DNA of the CDR3: TGCAGTGCTAGAGGACAGGCCGGCGGGCCCCAGCATTTT.

V and J are TRBV6-4 and TRBJ2-7; D is undetermined. The CDR3 is 13 amino acids. CDR1 MRHNA and CDR2 SNTAGT come from the germline V gene. Trimming removed 3 bases at V and 6 bases at J, with 12 bases between. The CDR3 is CASSEVPLTEQYF. DNA for the CDR3: TGTGCCAGCAGTGAAGTTCCCCTCACCGAGCAGTACTTC.

In this sample, this clonotype turned up a few times. The chain's CDR3 is CAWKQGSAGANVLTF. The CDR3 DNA follows: TGTGCCTGGAAGCAGGGTTCTGCTGGGGCCAACGTCCTGACTTTC. The chain employs TRBV30 and TRBJ2-6; tentatively, D is TRBD1 (5 bases). The CDR3 runs 15 residues. Germline loops: CDR1 GTSNPN, CDR2 SVGIG (reference sequence). The germline V and J ends were trimmed by 4 bases and 2 bases, with 12 bases remaining between them.

The chain links TRBV27 to TRBJ2-1, with D unclear. The germline V gene has CDR1 MNHEY and CDR2 SMNVEV (reference sequence). The CDR3 totals 14 residues. The germline V and J ends were trimmed by 5 bases and 0 bases, with 8 bases remaining between them. The CDR3 nucleotides read TGTGCCAGCAGTCCTCTCCCCTCCTACAATGAGCAGTTCTTC. Its protein is CASSPLPSYNEQFF.

CDR3 DNA sequence: TGTGCCAGCACCACCGGGACTAGCTTCGGGGATACGCAGTATTTT. It yields the protein CASTTGTSFGDTQYF. The rearrangement links TRBV27 to TRBJ2-3; the match to TRBD2 covers 9 bases. The CDR3 loop spans 15 amino acids. The ends lost 7 bases at V and 6 bases at J; junction bases unmatched: 11. The germline gives CDR1 MNHEY, CDR2 SMNVEV (reference sequence).

This sequence joins TRBV6-2 or TRBV6-3 and TRBJ1-5; D might be TRBD1 (5 bases). V gave up 3 bases and J gave up 0 bases, with 18 bases separating them. The CDR3 spans 18 residues. Looked up from germline, CDR1 is MNHEY and CDR2 is SVGEGT. The CDR3 sequence: CASSYGDGRLFSNQPQHF. Here the CDR3 DNA reads TGTGCCAGCAGTTATGGGGACGGAAGGTTGTTTAGCAATCAGCCCCAGCATTTT.

The chain recombines TRBV2 with TRBJ2-1; the match to TRBD1 covers 10 bases. V shed 4 bases and J 8 bases; nucleotides not matched to a gene: 5. Germline CDR1 is SNHLY and CDR2 is FYNNEI. The CDR3 spans 14 residues. The CDR3 DNA reads TGTGCCAGCAGTGGGACAGGGGGTTTTTATGAGCAGTTCTTC. Its translation: CASSGTGGFYEQFF.

This clonotype has only a few counts. The chain combines TRBV6-5 with TRBJ2-2; D gene ambiguous. Deletions cut 7 bases from V and 0 bases from J, with 6 bases between. CDR3 length: 13 amino acids. The germline V gene has CDR1 MNHEY and CDR2 SVGAGI. CDR3 protein: CASTTTNTGELFF. CDR3 DNA: TGTGCCAGCACGACAACGAACACCGGGGAGCTGTTTTTT.